The clone carrying this T cell receptor beta chain has at least ten counts. Its specificity is not known. This record comes from a study of neurological immune-mediated disorders. Study observations and caveats: Expanded clones shared no CDR3 amino acid sequences across subjects, suggesting private repertoires in all groups.

Germline CDR1 reads SGHTA; CDR2 reads FQGNSA. V dropped 0 bases and J dropped 6 bases, with 9 bases sitting between them. This CDR3 contains 14 residues. Healthy control participants comprised blood bank volunteers in Maryland, USA. The unsorted libraries were made from 2 million PBMCs kept at -80 C. With 10-nucleotide random UMIs, 5'RACE was used to make the cDNA. TCRdb reprocessed the 5' RACE reads via MiXCR and lists one record per CDR3 protein. The sample yields roughly 34,000 distinct CDR3 sequences, roughly 4.4% seen once. V gene TRBV7-2 combines with J gene TRBJ2-1; D is perhaps TRBD1 (5 bases). This clonotype originated in a man between 18 and 35 years old in good health. Specimen: PBMCs. CDR3: CASSLASGINEQFF. The DNA of the CDR3 is TGTGCCAGCAGCTTAGCGTCAGGGATCAATGAGCAGTTCTTC.